Following are 14 T cell receptor beta chains from one sample sequenced in a study of blood T cell repertoires in COVID-19. Some clones are missing from TCRdb's copy, which holds only in-frame ones; the method was immunoSEQ multiplex PCR. Here the sample spans 110,000 to 150,000 clones, roughly 77% being singletons. Sequenced: peripheral blood. The receptors here all came from a woman in her 70s with COVID-19, enrolled during active disease.

To note about this clone: Different DNA sequences within this sample yield the same CDR3. The V and J genes are TRBV11-2 and TRBJ1-6; tentative D call: TRBD1 (5 bases). Trimming removed 1 base at V and 10 bases at J, with 17 bases between. CDR1 and CDR2 (germline): SGHAT, FQNNGV. The CDR3 contains 16 residues. CDR3 amino acids: CASSLGEGGAGSPLHF. CDR3 DNA sequence: TGTGCCAGCAGCTTAGGAGAAGGAGGGGCGGGCTCACCCCTCCACTTT.

The gene calls are TRBV15 and TRBJ2-5; D unresolved. Germline CDR1 LNHNV, CDR2 YYDKDF (reference sequence). The CDR3 covers 15 residues. Trimming removed 1 base from V and 0 bases from J, with 9 bases in between. CDR3: CATSRVGAYQETQYF. In nucleotides, the CDR3 is TGTGCCACCAGCAGAGTAGGAGCGTACCAAGAGACCCAGTACTTC. The entire variable domain, with the rest obtained from reference TRBV15 and TRBJ2-5, is as follows: DAMVIQNPRYQVTQFGKPVTLSCSQTLNHNVMYWYQQKSSQAPKLLFHYYDKDFNNEADTPDNFQSRRPNTSFCFLDIRSPGLGDTAMYLCATSRVGAYQETQYFGPGTRLLVL.

The V gene is TRBV4-3, the J gene TRBJ1-3, with no clear D. The germline V gene encodes CDR1 LGHNA and CDR2 YSLEER. V was pared by 4 bases and J by 2 bases, with 18 bases between. The CDR3 has 17 residues. CDR3 region: CASSLQVQASAGNTIYF. CDR3 in DNA: TGCGCCAGCAGCCTTCAGGTTCAGGCCTCCGCTGGAAACACCATATATTTT.

This clone turned up a few times. The chain couples TRBV14 to TRBJ2-7; D perhaps matches TRBD1 (6 bases). Germline CDR1 and CDR2: SGHDN and FVKESK. The CDR3 is 11 amino acids. Trimming took off 6 bases at V and 4 bases at J, with 7 bases between the two ends. CDR3 residues: CASRGAYEQYF. Written as DNA, the CDR3 is TGTGCCAGCAGGGGGGCGTACGAGCAGTACTTC.

V and J are TRBV15 and TRBJ1-2; D is ambiguous. Germline CDR1 and CDR2: LNHNV and YYDKDF (reference sequence). The CDR3 totals 13 residues. Trimming pared 5 bases from V and 0 bases from J, leaving 7 bases between. CDR3 nucleotides: TGTGCCACCAGCCCGGAGTCTAACTATGGCTACACCTTC. Translating gives CATSPESNYGYTF.

This chain links TRBV6-5 with TRBJ1-3; no clear D. Germline-derived CDR1 and CDR2 are MNHEY and SVGAGI. The CDR3 runs 14 residues. Trimming left V 7 bases short and J 1 base short, with 11 bases between. CDR3 residues: CASTPRLSGNTIYF. DNA of the CDR3: TGTGCCAGCACCCCCAGGCTTTCTGGAAACACCATATATTTT.

The gene calls are TRBV5-1 and TRBJ2-3, with TRBD2 matching over 12 bases. The germline V gene has CDR1 SGHRS and CDR2 YFSETQ. The CDR3 length is 16 residues. V gave up 4 bases and J gave up 2 bases; unmatched junction bases: 5. The CDR3 DNA reads TGCGCCAGCAGCCTCGGACTAGCGGGATTCACAGATACGCAGTATTTT. It specifies CASSLGLAGFTDTQYF.

This clone is medium-sized within its sample. The rearrangement uses TRBV28 and TRBJ2-4; TRBD1 matches 10 bases. Germline lookup yields CDR1 MDHEN and CDR2 SYDVKM. V was clipped by 5 bases and J by 9 bases; unmatched bases: 4. The CDR3 consists of 13 residues. The CDR3 spells CASSRQGAGIQYF. DNA of the CDR3: TGTGCCAGCAGTCGACAGGGGGCCGGCATTCAGTACTTC. Looking up the rest from reference TRBV28 and TRBJ2-4 gives the full variable domain: DVKVTQSSRYLVKRTGEKVFLECVQDMDHENMFWYRQDPGLGLRLIYFSYDVKMKEKGDIPEGYSVSREKKERFSLILESASTNQTSMYLCASSRQGAGIQYFGAGTRLSVL.

This clone has just one count. This chain joins TRBV4-1 and TRBJ1-2, with D tentatively TRBD1 (5 bases). Per germline, CDR1 MGHRA and CDR2 YSYEKL. Trimming took 3 bases from V and 4 from J, leaving 6 bases between them. The CDR3 has 12 residues. The CDR3 region is CASSHQGYGYTF. The CDR3 region has the DNA TGCGCCAGCAGCCACCAGGGCTATGGCTACACCTTC.

This clone has more than one count but fewer than ten. Here the CDR3 DNA reads TGTGCCAGCAGCGTGGGCGGAGCGGACACTGAAGCTTTCTTT. Encoded protein: CASSVGGADTEAFF. The chain has TRBV9 and TRBJ1-1; D ambiguous. This CDR3 contains 14 residues. CDR1 is SGDLS, CDR2 YYNGEE, per germline. The V and J ends lost 2 bases and 3 bases respectively, with 11 bases between them.

The table lists this clone with a few counts. The chain links TRBV12-3 or TRBV12-4 to TRBJ1-2, with D perhaps TRBD1 (6 bases). CDR3 length: 11 amino acids. V lost 5 bases to trimming and J lost 5 bases, with 6 bases between them. DNA of the CDR3: TGTGCCAGCAGTCAGGGGTATGGCTACACCTTC. It encodes CASSQGYGYTF.

This rearrangement joins TRBV5-1 to TRBJ2-1; possibly TRBD1 for D (5 bases). V gave up 0 bases and J gave up 15 bases, with 13 bases separating them. This CDR3 has 12 amino acids. CDR1 is SGHRS and CDR2 is YFSETQ in the germline V gene. DNA of the CDR3: TGCGCCAGCAGCTTGGACGGCAGGGTTTCGTTCTTC. Its protein is CASSLDGRVSFF.

The chain is built from TRBV10-2 and TRBJ2-2, with 7 bases fitting TRBD1. CDR1 is WSHSY and CDR2 is SAAADI in the germline V gene. The V gene end was trimmed by 5 bases and the J gene end by 3 bases; junction bases not matched to a gene: 3. This CDR3 region has 14 residues. This CDR3 reads CASSRGQDTGELFF. The CDR3 nucleotides are TGCGCCAGCAGTAGGGGGCAGGACACCGGGGAGCTGTTTTTT.

V and J are TRBV13 and TRBJ1-2; no clear D gene. Germline lookup yields CDR1 PRHDT and CDR2 FYEKMQ (reference sequence). V lost 1 base, J lost 3 bases, and 15 bases lay in between. The CDR3 is 16 amino acids. The CDR3 DNA sequence: TGTGCCAGCAGCTTAGCAGGAAGGAAGAACGACTATGGCTACACCTTC. This codes for CASSLAGRKNDYGYTF. Full variable domain (remainder filled in from reference TRBV13 and TRBJ1-2): AAGVIQSPRHLIKEKRETATLKCYPIPRHDTVYWYQQGPGQDPQFLISFYEKMQSDKGSIPDRFSAQQFSDYHSELNMSSLELGDSALYFCASSLAGRKNDYGYTFGSGTRLTVV.